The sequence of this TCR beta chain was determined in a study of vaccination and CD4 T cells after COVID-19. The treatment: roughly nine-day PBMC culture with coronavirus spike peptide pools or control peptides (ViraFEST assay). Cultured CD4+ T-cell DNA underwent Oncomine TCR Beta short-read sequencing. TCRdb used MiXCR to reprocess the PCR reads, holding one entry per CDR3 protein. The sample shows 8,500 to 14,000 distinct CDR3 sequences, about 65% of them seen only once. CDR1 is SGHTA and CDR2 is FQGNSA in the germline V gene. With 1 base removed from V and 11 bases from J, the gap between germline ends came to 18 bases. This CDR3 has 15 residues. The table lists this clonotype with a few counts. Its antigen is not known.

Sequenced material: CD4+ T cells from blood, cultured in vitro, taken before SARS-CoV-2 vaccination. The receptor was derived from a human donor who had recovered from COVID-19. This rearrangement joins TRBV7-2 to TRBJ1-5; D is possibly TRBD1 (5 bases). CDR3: CASSLGGQGVLSQHF. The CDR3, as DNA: TGTGCCAGCAGCTTAGGCGGGCAGGGAGTCCTGTCCCAGCATTTT. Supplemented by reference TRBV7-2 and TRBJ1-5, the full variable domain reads GAGVSQSPSNKVTEKGKDVELRCDPISGHTALYWYRQSLGQGLEFLIYFQGNSAPDKSGLPSDRFSAERTGGSVSTLTIQRTQQEDSAVYLCASSLGGQGVLSQHFGDGTRLSIL.